The 5 T cell receptor beta chains in this list originate from one sample, sequenced in a study of radiation and T cells in renal cell carcinoma. This table comes from immunoSEQ multiplex PCR, and its TCRdb copy is limited to in-frame clones, with some not included. The table has some 120,000 clones, roughly 91% seen once. Stated time point: blood 2 weeks post-SBRT. Regarding treatment: 15 Gy SBRT to primary tumor, nephrectomy 4 weeks later. The sample here was blood, taken from a patient whose treatment included radiotherapy and nephrectomy. All receptors come from a woman between 70 and 85 years old with renal cell carcinoma.

The gene calls are TRBV11-2 and TRBJ2-1; a possible D gene is TRBD2 (6 bases). V was shortened by 5 bases and J by 0 bases, with 14 bases between the two germline ends. This CDR3 region has 16 residues. Germline V gene data show CDR1 as SGHAT and CDR2 as FQNNGV. The CDR3 DNA sequence: TGTGCCAGCAGCCTAAGCGGGCTAAGCTCCTACAATGAGCAGTTCTTC. This translates into CASSLSGLSSYNEQFF.

The rearrangement links TRBV5-5 to TRBJ2-2; the D gene is possibly TRBD1 (5 bases). The CDR3 is 14 amino acids. V lost 2 bases and J 4 bases, leaving 9 bases between the germline ends. Germline V lookup: CDR1 SGHKS, CDR2 YYEKEE (reference sequence). The CDR3 region has the DNA TGTGCCAGCAGCTTATCTCAGGGCACCGGGGAGCTGTTTTTT. It encodes CASSLSQGTGELFF.

V gene TRBV6-1 combines with J gene TRBJ1-6, with unresolved D. The V end lost 6 bases, the J end lost 6 bases, and 9 bases lay between the germline ends. Germline CDR1 MNHNS, CDR2 SASEGT. The CDR3 covers 13 residues. CDR3 nucleotide sequence: TGTGCCAGCAGACTATTAGTTAATTCACCCCTCCACTTT. Translation: CASRLLVNSPLHF.

Only one count was recorded for this clone. The V gene is TRBV13, the J gene TRBJ2-2, with TRBD2 matching over 8 bases. CDR1 PRHDT and CDR2 FYEKMQ come from the germline V gene (reference sequence). This CDR3 is built from 17 residues. V shed 2 bases and J 2 bases; nucleotides not matched to a gene: 7. For the CDR3, the DNA is TGTGCCAGCAGCTTAAGGACGGGGGGGATTAACACCGGGGAGCTGTTTTTT. This codes for CASSLRTGGINTGELFF.

This chain links TRBV9 with TRBJ1-3; no reliable D call. Germline assignment: CDR1 SGDLS and CDR2 YYNGEE. This CDR3 comprises 12 residues. With 4 bases removed from V and 4 bases from J, the gap between germline ends came to 6 bases. CDR3 region: CASSPSGNTIYF. The CDR3 DNA reads as TGTGCCAGCAGCCCCTCAGGAAACACCATATATTTT.